This T cell receptor (beta chain) was profiled in a study of CDR3 diversity in severe acne. Each CDR3 protein is one row after TCRdb ran MiXCR on the PCR reads. This sample has roughly 79,000 distinct CDR3 sequences; 45% to 50% occur once, and the top ten carry around 10%. This sequence was found in a male donor with severe acne vulgaris. Sequencing used blood.

CDR3 loop: CASSSPNGPTEAFF. CDR3 nucleotide sequence: TGTGCCAGCAGCTCTCCCAACGGTCCCACTGAAGCTTTCTTT. The chain carries TRBV5-8 and TRBJ1-1; D is unresolved. V lost 3 bases and J 4 bases, leaving 13 bases between the germline ends. The CDR3 spans 14 residues. Germline CDR1 and CDR2: SGHTS and YDEGEE.